These T cell receptor beta chains were read from a single sample in a study of blood T cells in healthy people across ages. MiXCR was run by TCRdb on the 5' RACE reads, yielding one entry per CDR3 protein. The repertoire includes more than 700,000 distinct CDR3 sequences, around half of them detected once, and about 42% sits in the top ten. Sequencing used blood. The receptor source for this set is a man older than 75 in good health. The CDR3 runs from the conserved cysteine through the conserved F or W. The D gene is left open where the match is weak. Clone sizes are given selectively: once, few, many, or a class where the clone is expanded.

-	TRBV6-1	-	TRBJ1-2	CASSELGRSNYGYTF	TGTGCCAGCAGTGAACTGGGGCGCTCTAACTATGGCTACACCTTC
TRBD2	TRBV20-1	many	TRBJ2-3	CSAPLAGGKITDTQYF	TGCAGTGCTCCTTTGGCGGGGGGCAAAATCACAGATACGCAGTATTTT
-	TRBV20-1	-	TRBJ2-7	CSTAGTVSYNEQYF	TGCAGTACAGCGGGGACAGTTTCCTACAATGAGCAGTACTTC
-	TRBV4-1	-	TRBJ2-7	CASSQDRGLGTKHEQYF	TGCGCCAGCAGCCAAGATCGGGGCTTGGGGACAAAACACGAGCAGTACTTC
-	TRBV14	-	TRBJ1-4	CASSQDLKGLGEKLFF	TGTGCCAGCAGCCAAGATCTTAAGGGTCTCGGAGAAAAACTGTTTTTT
-	TRBV7-2	few	TRBJ2-7	CASSPPHSYEQYF	TGTGCCAGCAGCCCCCCTCATTCCTACGAGCAGTACTTC
-	TRBV5-1	-	TRBJ2-5	CASSLGLGGETQYF	TGTGCCAGCAGCTTAGGTCTGGGTGGGGAGACCCAGTACTTC
-	TRBV15	-	TRBJ2-1	CATSRASVAEQFF	TGTGCCACCAGCAGAGCCTCGGTCGCGGAGCAGTTCTTC
TRBD2	TRBV20-1	-	TRBJ2-3	CSASGTSGRGGHRYAYF	TGCAGTGCTAGCGGGACTAGCGGGAGAGGCGGGCACAGATACGCGTATTTT
TRBD2	TRBV6-2/TRBV6-3	many	TRBJ2-3	CASSYPGLAGGNRYAYF	TGTGCCAGCAGTTACCCGGGACTAGCGGGAGGGAACAGATACGCGTATTTT
-	TRBV29-1	-	TRBJ2-2	CSVVRVTGELFF	TGCAGCGTTGTTAGGGTTACCGGGGAGCTGTTTTTT
-	TRBV7-2	-	TRBJ2-1	CASSLARGTRKQFF	TGTGCCAGCAGCTTAGCCCGTGGGACTCGCAAGCAGTTCTTC
-	TRBV5-6	-	TRBJ2-2	CASSLDMDTGERFF	TGTGCCAGCAGCTTGGATATGGACACCGGGGAGCGGTTTTTT
-	TRBV5-1	few	TRBJ2-4	CASSLVGTDKNIQYF	TGCGCCAGCAGCTTGGTGGGGACGGATAAAAACATTCAGTACTTC
TRBD1	TRBV10-3	-	TRBJ2-3	CAVSGSLQGDSTDTQYF	TGTGCCGTCAGTGGATCTCTACAGGGGGATAGCACAGATACGCAGTATTTT
TRBD2	TRBV3-1	few	TRBJ2-7	CASSQGSAGVGYEQYF	TGTGCCAGCAGCCAGGGTTCGGCGGGAGTCGGGTACGAGCAGTACTTC
-	TRBV6-1	-	TRBJ2-1	CASSEGGVHGEQFF	TGTGCCAGCAGTGAGGGTGGAGTCCACGGTGAGCAGTTCTTC
TRBD2	TRBV20-1	-	TRBJ2-3	CSARAGREIGDTQYF	TGCAGTGCTAGAGCTGGGCGGGAGATCGGAGATACGCAGTATTTT
TRBD1	TRBV28	few	TRBJ1-1	CASSGDRMNTEAFF	TGTGCCAGCAGCGGGGACAGGATGAACACTGAAGCTTTCTTT
-	TRBV28	-	TRBJ2-7	CASSPGTLETYEQYF	TGTGCCAGCAGTCCCGGGACTCTCGAAACCTACGAGCAGTACTTC
-	TRBV11-2	-	TRBJ1-2	CASSLDQAGNYGYTF	TGTGCCAGCAGCTTAGATCAGGCAGGGAACTATGGCTACACCTTC
-	TRBV15	-	TRBJ2-3	CATSRDQISGFTDTQYF	TGTGCCACCAGCAGAGATCAGATTAGCGGCTTCACAGATACGCAGTATTTT
TRBD2	TRBV29-1	few	TRBJ2-7	CSVPGTSGTYEQYF	TGCAGCGTGCCCGGGACTAGCGGGACCTACGAGCAGTACTTC
TRBD2	TRBV28	few	TRBJ2-5	CASSKLAGAEETQYF	TGTGCCAGCAGTAAACTAGCGGGAGCCGAAGAGACCCAGTACTTC
-	TRBV11-1	-	TRBJ2-5	CASSLKQGGEQYF	TGTGCCAGCAGCTTAAAACAGGGCGGGGAGCAGTACTTC
TRBD2	TRBV7-2	-	TRBJ2-2	CASGPGLAGGTGELFF	TGTGCCAGCGGCCCGGGACTAGCGGGAGGAACCGGGGAGCTGTTTTTT
TRBD1	TRBV10-3	-	TRBJ2-5	CAMGQKETQYF	TGTGCCATGGGACAGAAAGAGACCCAGTACTTC
TRBD2	TRBV20-1	-	TRBJ2-1	CSASNREGLYSEQFF	TGCAGTGCTAGTAATCGGGAGGGCCTCTACAGTGAGCAGTTCTTC
TRBD1	TRBV27	-	TRBJ2-1	CASSWSMTGGLYNEQFF	TGTGCCAGCAGTTGGAGTATGACAGGGGGCCTCTACAATGAGCAGTTCTTC
-	TRBV29-1	few	TRBJ2-3	CSVVVRDTQYF	TGCAGCGTTGTGGTGCGGGATACGCAGTATTTT
-	TRBV11-2	-	TRBJ2-7	CASSLDRRFGGEQYF	TGTGCCAGCAGCTTAGATCGCCGATTCGGCGGCGAGCAGTACTTC
-	TRBV20-1	-	TRBJ2-1	CSARRLPVSNEQFF	TGCAGTGCTAGAAGGCTACCCGTGAGCAATGAGCAGTTCTTC
-	TRBV7-2	-	TRBJ1-1	CASSISVLMNTEAFF	TGTGCCAGCAGCATTTCCGTCTTGATGAACACTGAAGCTTTCTTT
-	TRBV20-1	-	TRBJ2-5	CSSHMGANQETQYF	TGCAGTTCCCACATGGGAGCAAACCAAGAGACCCAGTACTTC
TRBD2	TRBV6-6	-	TRBJ2-7	CASRIAGRGFSYNEQYF	TGTGCCAGCAGAATAGCGGGGCGAGGTTTCTCCTACAATGAGCAGTACTTC
-	TRBV9	-	TRBJ2-7	CASSVGGDQDEQYF	TGTGCCAGCAGCGTAGGGGGGGATCAGGACGAGCAGTACTTC
-	TRBV11-1	-	TRBJ1-2	CASSLGQAGHLYGYTF	TGTGCCAGCAGCTTAGGGCAAGCGGGACATCTCTATGGCTACACCTTC
-	TRBV12-3/TRBV12-4	-	TRBJ1-2	CASSLAAGNSGYTF	TGTGCCAGCAGTTTAGCGGCGGGAAACTCTGGCTACACCTTC
TRBD2	TRBV4-1	-	TRBJ2-7	CASSQDFSLAGLEQYF	TGCGCCAGCAGCCAAGATTTTAGCCTAGCGGGATTAGAGCAGTACTTC
-	TRBV29-1	many	TRBJ1-2	CSVDGGSNYGYTF	TGCAGCGTTGATGGCGGTTCTAACTATGGCTACACCTTC
-	TRBV20-1	-	TRBJ1-5	CSAIQGNQPQHF	TGCAGTGCTATCCAGGGCAATCAGCCCCAGCATTTT
TRBD1	TRBV15	-	TRBJ1-2	CATSKEDRGRNGYTF	TGTGCCACCAGCAAGGAGGACAGGGGGCGAAATGGCTACACCTTC
-	TRBV15	-	TRBJ2-7	CATSGMGSRYEQYF	TGTGCCACCAGCGGTATGGGGAGCCGCTACGAGCAGTACTTC
-	TRBV29-1	few	TRBJ2-7	CSVEAPEGIYEQYF	TGCAGCGTTGAAGCCCCCGAGGGTATATACGAGCAGTACTTC
-	TRBV25-1	-	TRBJ1-4	CASSETVLENEKLFF	TGTGCCAGCAGTGAAACTGTATTGGAGAATGAAAAACTGTTTTTT
-	TRBV2	-	TRBJ2-3	CASSTGTQGRYAYF	TGTGCCAGCAGCACGGGAACCCAAGGCAGATACGCGTATTTT
-	TRBV29-1	few	TRBJ2-3	CSVEGQASLKYF	TGCAGCGTTGAAGGACAGGCTTCACTCAAGTATTTT
TRBD2	TRBV20-1	once	TRBJ2-1	CSAIPYSGRPYNEQFF	TGCAGTGCCATCCCATATAGCGGGAGGCCCTACAATGAGCAGTTCTTC
-	TRBV6-2/TRBV6-3	-	TRBJ2-3	CASSYLRLYF	TGTGCCAGCAGTTACCTTCGATTGTATTTT
-	TRBV25-1	-	TRBJ1-2	CASSEHGRNYYGYTF	TGTGCCAGCAGTGAACACGGCAGGAACTACTATGGCTACACCTTC
-	TRBV11-2	-	TRBJ1-1	CASSPAQGRSEAFF	TGTGCCAGCAGCCCCGCACAGGGAAGGAGCGAAGCTTTCTTT
TRBD1	TRBV12-3/TRBV12-4	-	TRBJ1-6	CASSFPGQGRSPLHF	TGTGCCAGCAGTTTTCCGGGACAGGGCCGCTCACCCCTCCACTTT
-	TRBV6-1	-	TRBJ2-5	CASRQGAGEQYF	TGTGCCAGCAGACAGGGTGCGGGAGAGCAGTACTTC
TRBD1	TRBV5-1	few	TRBJ1-2	CASSLTGVDYGYTF	TGCGCCAGCAGCTTAACAGGGGTAGACTATGGCTACACCTTC